This is a list of T cell receptor beta chains from one sample in a study of vaccination and CD4 T cells after COVID-19. These TCRs are of unknown antigen specificity. TCRdb redid the calling of the PCR reads with MiXCR, one entry per CDR3 protein. The table records 15,000 to 20,000 distinct CDR3 sequences, about 77% of them present only once. Here the sequenced sample was CD4+ T cells from blood, cultured in vitro, taken after SARS-CoV-2 vaccination. The receptors were sampled from a human donor who received a COVID-19 vaccine. The CDR3 runs from the conserved cysteine through the conserved F or W. A D gene is named only where the DNA matches it firmly. The listing skips clone size in some rows; elsewhere it reads once, few, many or a size class.

J gene: TRBJ2-3
CDR3 length: 15
D gene: NA
V gene: TRBV12-3/TRBV12-4
clone size: NA
CDR3 protein: CASSFRGMATDTQYF
CDR3 DNA: TGTGCCAGCAGTTTTAGGGGGATGGCCACAGATACGCAGTATTTT

J gene: TRBJ2-5
CDR3 length: 15
D gene: NA
V gene: TRBV30
clone size: few
CDR3 protein: CAWSVEGWSGGTQYF
CDR3 DNA: TGTGCCTGGAGTGTAGAGGGGTGGTCTGGAGGGACCCAGTACTTC

J gene: TRBJ1-2
CDR3 length: 16
D gene: TRBD1
V gene: TRBV6-1
clone size: NA
CDR3 protein: CASSPLGGRGDYGYTF
CDR3 DNA: TGTGCCAGCAGCCCATTGGGGGGCAGGGGGGACTATGGCTACACCTTC

J gene: TRBJ1-6
CDR3 length: 13
D gene: NA
V gene: TRBV19
clone size: few
CDR3 protein: CASNAGMRSPLHF
CDR3 DNA: TGTGCCAGTAATGCAGGGATGAGGTCACCCCTCCACTTT

J gene: TRBJ2-3
CDR3 length: 22
D gene: NA
V gene: TRBV24-1
clone size: few
CDR3 protein: CATSAPALSGFLNRDGAATQYF
CDR3 DNA: TGTGCCACCAGTGCCCCCGCCCTGTCAGGATTCCTCAACCGGGACGGCGCCGCTACGCAGTATTTT

J gene: TRBJ2-5
CDR3 length: 15
D gene: NA
V gene: TRBV19
clone size: NA
CDR3 protein: CASSIGRGRLKTQYF
CDR3 DNA: TGTGCCAGTAGTATAGGCCGAGGGAGGTTGAAGACCCAGTACTTC

J gene: TRBJ1-2
CDR3 length: 13
D gene: NA
V gene: TRBV12-3/TRBV12-4
clone size: NA
CDR3 protein: CASIKDSGPGYTF
CDR3 DNA: TGTGCCAGCATTAAGGATTCGGGTCCGGGCTACACCTTC

J gene: TRBJ1-5
CDR3 length: 13
D gene: NA
V gene: TRBV20-1
clone size: few
CDR3 protein: CSASTTLDQPQHF
CDR3 DNA: TGCAGTGCTAGTACGACACTCGATCAGCCCCAGCATTTT

J gene: TRBJ2-3
CDR3 length: 15
D gene: TRBD2
V gene: TRBV19
clone size: NA
CDR3 protein: CASSRTSGGSETQYF
CDR3 DNA: TGTGCCAGTAGTAGGACTAGCGGGGGATCGGAGACGCAGTATTTT

J gene: TRBJ2-7
CDR3 length: 13
D gene: TRBD2
V gene: TRBV7-6
clone size: once
CDR3 protein: CASSPWGGYEQYF
CDR3 DNA: TGTGCCAGCAGCCCATGGGGGGGTTATGAGCAGTACTTC

J gene: TRBJ2-7
CDR3 length: 15
D gene: TRBD2
V gene: TRBV19
clone size: NA
CDR3 protein: CASSISNSGGYEQYF
CDR3 DNA: TGTGCCAGTAGTATTAGCAATAGCGGGGGCTACGAGCAGTACTTC

J gene: TRBJ1-2
CDR3 length: 14
D gene: NA
V gene: TRBV9
clone size: NA
CDR3 protein: CASSVGESVYGYTF
CDR3 DNA: TGTGCCAGCAGCGTTGGTGAGTCTGTCTATGGCTACACCTTC

J gene: TRBJ1-2
CDR3 length: 13
D gene: NA
V gene: TRBV6-1
clone size: few
CDR3 protein: CASTIDEGYGYTF
CDR3 DNA: TGTGCCAGCACCATAGACGAAGGATATGGCTACACCTTC

J gene: TRBJ2-5
CDR3 length: 13
D gene: NA
V gene: TRBV27
clone size: NA
CDR3 protein: CASSPGLQETQNF
CDR3 DNA: TGTGCCAGCAGCCCGGGACTGCAAGAGACCCAGAACTTC

J gene: TRBJ1-1
CDR3 length: 15
D gene: TRBD1
V gene: TRBV19
clone size: NA
CDR3 protein: CASSKGQGGLSEAFF
CDR3 DNA: TGTGCCAGTAGTAAAGGACAGGGCGGATTATCAGAAGCTTTCTTT

J gene: TRBJ2-2
CDR3 length: 17
D gene: NA
V gene: TRBV19
clone size: NA
CDR3 protein: CASSILGRARIPGELFF
CDR3 DNA: TGTGCCAGTAGTATATTAGGCAGAGCTCGAATTCCCGGGGAGCTGTTTTTT

J gene: TRBJ1-5
CDR3 length: 16
D gene: TRBD1
V gene: TRBV19
clone size: once
CDR3 protein: CASSSWTGVSNQPQHF
CDR3 DNA: TGTGCCAGTAGTTCCTGGACAGGGGTGAGCAATCAGCCCCAGCATTTT

J gene: TRBJ1-2
CDR3 length: 14
D gene: NA
V gene: TRBV25-1
clone size: NA
CDR3 protein: CASSETGRRETYTF
CDR3 DNA: TGTGCCAGCAGTGAGACCGGACGGAGAGAAACCTACACCTTC

J gene: TRBJ2-1
CDR3 length: 12
D gene: NA
V gene: TRBV7-6
clone size: NA
CDR3 protein: CASSGQHNEQFF
CDR3 DNA: TGTGCCAGCAGCGGACAGCACAATGAGCAGTTCTTC

J gene: TRBJ1-6
CDR3 length: 13
D gene: NA
V gene: TRBV27
clone size: once
CDR3 protein: CASSLLRYSPLHF
CDR3 DNA: TGTGCCAGCAGTTTACTACGGTATTCACCCCTCCACTTT

J gene: TRBJ1-2
CDR3 length: 15
D gene: NA
V gene: TRBV6-1
clone size: few
CDR3 protein: CASAEYHRDGYGYTF
CDR3 DNA: TGTGCCAGCGCTGAATATCACAGAGATGGCTATGGCTACACCTTC

J gene: TRBJ2-3
CDR3 length: 15
D gene: TRBD2
V gene: TRBV7-2
clone size: NA
CDR3 protein: CASSFGTSNTDTQYF
CDR3 DNA: TGTGCCAGCAGCTTTGGGACTAGTAACACAGATACGCAGTATTTT

J gene: TRBJ2-2
CDR3 length: 15
D gene: TRBD2
V gene: TRBV7-2
clone size: NA
CDR3 protein: CASSLQRGGTGELFF
CDR3 DNA: TGTGCCAGCAGCTTACAGCGGGGGGGGACCGGGGAGCTGTTTTTT

J gene: TRBJ1-1
CDR3 length: 13
D gene: NA
V gene: TRBV19
clone size: NA
CDR3 protein: CASSIDFDNEAFF
CDR3 DNA: TGTGCCAGTAGTATAGATTTCGATAACGAAGCTTTCTTT

J gene: TRBJ2-7
CDR3 length: 15
D gene: NA
V gene: TRBV6-1
clone size: NA
CDR3 protein: CASSEIWAGAYEQYF
CDR3 DNA: TGTGCCAGCAGTGAAATCTGGGCAGGGGCCTACGAGCAGTACTTC

J gene: TRBJ2-2
CDR3 length: 12
D gene: NA
V gene: TRBV6-8
clone size: NA
CDR3 protein: CASRTQAGELFF
CDR3 DNA: TGTGCCAGCAGGACCCAAGCCGGGGAGCTGTTTTTT

J gene: TRBJ2-1
CDR3 length: 16
D gene: NA
V gene: TRBV7-7
clone size: NA
CDR3 protein: CASSPTTGANYNEQFF
CDR3 DNA: TGTGCCAGCAGCCCAACAACCGGGGCGAACTACAATGAGCAGTTCTTC

J gene: TRBJ2-6
CDR3 length: 18
D gene: TRBD2
V gene: TRBV20-1
clone size: large
CDR3 protein: CSARDSSGGFSGANVLTF
CDR3 DNA: TGCAGTGCTAGAGACTCTAGCGGGGGTTTCTCTGGGGCCAACGTCCTGACTTTC

J gene: TRBJ1-1
CDR3 length: 13
D gene: NA
V gene: TRBV15
clone size: NA
CDR3 protein: CATRGGYNTEAFF
CDR3 DNA: TGTGCCACCAGGGGGGGTTATAACACTGAAGCTTTCTTT

J gene: TRBJ1-1
CDR3 length: 12
D gene: NA
V gene: TRBV7-3
clone size: NA
CDR3 protein: CASSSPGREAFF
CDR3 DNA: TGTGCCAGCAGCTCGCCGGGCCGTGAAGCTTTCTTT

J gene: TRBJ1-2
CDR3 length: 15
D gene: NA
V gene: TRBV24-1
clone size: NA
CDR3 protein: CATSAPAGGNYGYTF
CDR3 DNA: TGTGCCACCAGTGCTCCCGCGGGGGGTAACTATGGCTACACCTTC

J gene: TRBJ2-3
CDR3 length: 15
D gene: TRBD1
V gene: TRBV6-1
clone size: few
CDR3 protein: CASRDRVGNTDTQYF
CDR3 DNA: TGTGCCAGCAGGGACAGGGTGGGGAACACAGATACGCAGTATTTT

J gene: TRBJ2-2
CDR3 length: 15
D gene: NA
V gene: TRBV19
clone size: NA
CDR3 protein: CASSTLLGGTGELFF
CDR3 DNA: TGTGCCAGTAGTACGCTCCTAGGGGGCACCGGGGAGCTGTTTTTT

J gene: TRBJ2-5
CDR3 length: 15
D gene: TRBD1
V gene: TRBV7-9
clone size: NA
CDR3 protein: CASSPRQGVRETQYF
CDR3 DNA: TGTGCCAGCAGCCCTCGACAGGGGGTTAGGGAGACCCAGTACTTC

J gene: TRBJ2-3
CDR3 length: 14
D gene: TRBD1
V gene: TRBV29-1
clone size: NA
CDR3 protein: CSVEGDRVENTQYF
CDR3 DNA: TGCAGCGTTGAGGGCGACAGGGTTGAAAACACGCAGTATTTT

J gene: TRBJ1-6
CDR3 length: 15
D gene: NA
V gene: TRBV30
clone size: NA
CDR3 protein: CAWSTGADYNSPLHF
CDR3 DNA: TGTGCCTGGTCCACTGGAGCTGATTATAATTCACCCCTCCACTTT

J gene: TRBJ1-5
CDR3 length: 18
D gene: NA
V gene: TRBV15
clone size: NA
CDR3 protein: CATSRDLRSDEGGQPQHF
CDR3 DNA: TGTGCCACCAGCAGAGATCTTCGAAGTGACGAGGGAGGCCAGCCCCAGCATTTT

J gene: TRBJ2-5
CDR3 length: 15
D gene: TRBD2
V gene: TRBV10-1
clone size: NA
CDR3 protein: CASSDSGGPQETLYF
CDR3 DNA: TGCGCCAGCAGTGATAGCGGGGGACCCCAAGAGACCCTGTACTTC

J gene: TRBJ1-2
CDR3 length: 15
D gene: NA
V gene: TRBV30
clone size: NA
CDR3 protein: CAWSVLGVRGYGYTF
CDR3 DNA: TGTGCCTGGAGTGTACTCGGAGTAAGGGGCTATGGCTACACCTTC

J gene: TRBJ2-5
CDR3 length: 12
D gene: NA
V gene: TRBV20-1
clone size: NA
CDR3 protein: CSASRQQETQYF
CDR3 DNA: TGCAGTGCTAGTCGCCAGCAAGAGACCCAGTACTTC

J gene: TRBJ2-5
CDR3 length: 16
D gene: NA
V gene: TRBV20-1
clone size: few
CDR3 protein: CSARDPRIADQETQYF
CDR3 DNA: TGCAGTGCTAGAGATCCCCGGATAGCGGACCAAGAGACCCAGTACTTC

J gene: TRBJ1-3
CDR3 length: 15
D gene: NA
V gene: TRBV4-2
clone size: NA
CDR3 protein: CASSQEGSSGNTIYF
CDR3 DNA: TGTGCCAGCAGCCAAGAGGGCAGCTCAGGAAACACCATATATTTT

J gene: TRBJ1-6
CDR3 length: 15
D gene: NA
V gene: TRBV25-1
clone size: NA
CDR3 protein: CASSEYKAGNSPLHF
CDR3 DNA: TGTGCCAGCAGTGAATATAAGGCCGGGAATTCACCCCTCCACTTT